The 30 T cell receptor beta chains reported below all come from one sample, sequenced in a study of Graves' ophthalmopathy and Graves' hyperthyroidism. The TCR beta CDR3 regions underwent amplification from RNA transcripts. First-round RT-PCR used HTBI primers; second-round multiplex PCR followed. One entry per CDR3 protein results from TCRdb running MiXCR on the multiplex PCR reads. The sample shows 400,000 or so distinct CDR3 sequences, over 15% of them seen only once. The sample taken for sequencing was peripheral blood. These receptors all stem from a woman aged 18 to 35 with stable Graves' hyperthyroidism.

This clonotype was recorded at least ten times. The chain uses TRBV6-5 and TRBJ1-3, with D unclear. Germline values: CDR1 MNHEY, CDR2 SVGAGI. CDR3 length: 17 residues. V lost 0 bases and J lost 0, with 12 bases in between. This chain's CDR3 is CASSYSSFIGSGNTIYF. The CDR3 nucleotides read TGTGCCAGCAGTTACTCGAGTTTTATTGGCTCTGGAAACACCATATATTTT.

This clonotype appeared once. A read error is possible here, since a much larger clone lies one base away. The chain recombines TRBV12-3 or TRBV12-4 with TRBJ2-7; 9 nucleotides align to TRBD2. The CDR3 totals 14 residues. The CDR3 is CVSSLLAGPYEQYF. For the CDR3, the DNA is TGTGTCAGCAGCTTACTAGCGGGTCCCTACGAGCAGTACTTC.

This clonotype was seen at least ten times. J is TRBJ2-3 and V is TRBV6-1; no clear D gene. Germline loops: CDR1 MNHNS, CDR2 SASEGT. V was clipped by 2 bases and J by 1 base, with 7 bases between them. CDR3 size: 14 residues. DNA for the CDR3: TGTGCCAGCAGTGAACAGCCCCGCACAGATACGCAGTATTTT. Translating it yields CASSEQPRTDTQYF.

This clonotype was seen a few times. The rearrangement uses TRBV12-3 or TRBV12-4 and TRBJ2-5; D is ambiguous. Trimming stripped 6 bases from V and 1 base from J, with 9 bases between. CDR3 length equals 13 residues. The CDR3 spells CASRYPTQETQYF. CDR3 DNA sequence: TGTGCCAGCAGATACCCGACCCAAGAGACCCAGTACTTC.

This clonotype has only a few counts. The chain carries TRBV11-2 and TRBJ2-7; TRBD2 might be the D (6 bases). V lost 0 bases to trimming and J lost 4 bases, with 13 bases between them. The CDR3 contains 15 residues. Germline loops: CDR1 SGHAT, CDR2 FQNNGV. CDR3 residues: CASSLDPAGGYEQYF. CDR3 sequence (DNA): TGTGCCAGCAGCTTAGACCCAGCGGGTGGTTACGAGCAGTACTTC.

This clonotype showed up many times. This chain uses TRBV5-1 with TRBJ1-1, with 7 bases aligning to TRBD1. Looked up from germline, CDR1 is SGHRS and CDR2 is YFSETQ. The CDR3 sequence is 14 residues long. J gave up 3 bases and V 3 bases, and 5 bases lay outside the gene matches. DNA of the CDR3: TGCGCCAGCAGCTGGACAGGCCGGGACACTGAAGCTTTCTTT. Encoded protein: CASSWTGRDTEAFF.

CDR3 coding DNA: TGCGCCAGCAGCTACGGGGACCGGGACCCCTATGGCTACACCTTC. Translating gives CASSYGDRDPYGYTF. The rearrangement links TRBV5-1 to TRBJ1-2; possible D gene TRBD1, 5 bases. The CDR3 runs to 15 residues. Per germline, CDR1 SGHRS and CDR2 YFSETQ. V shed 3 bases and J shed 4 bases, with 16 bases lying between them.

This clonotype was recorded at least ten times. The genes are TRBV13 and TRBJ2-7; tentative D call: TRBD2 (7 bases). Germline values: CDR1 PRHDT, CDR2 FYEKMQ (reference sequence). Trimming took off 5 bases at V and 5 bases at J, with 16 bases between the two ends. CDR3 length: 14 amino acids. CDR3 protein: CASSREAGANEQYF. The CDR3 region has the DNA TGTGCCAGCAGCCGAGAGGCGGGGGCCAACGAGCAGTACTTC.

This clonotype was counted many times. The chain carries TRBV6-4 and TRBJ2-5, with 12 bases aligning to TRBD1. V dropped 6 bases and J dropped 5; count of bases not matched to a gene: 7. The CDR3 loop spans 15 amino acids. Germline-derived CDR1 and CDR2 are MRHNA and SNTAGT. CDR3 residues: CASSGTGGGGETQYF. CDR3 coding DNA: TGTGCCAGCAGCGGGACAGGGGGCGGGGGGGAGACCCAGTACTTC.

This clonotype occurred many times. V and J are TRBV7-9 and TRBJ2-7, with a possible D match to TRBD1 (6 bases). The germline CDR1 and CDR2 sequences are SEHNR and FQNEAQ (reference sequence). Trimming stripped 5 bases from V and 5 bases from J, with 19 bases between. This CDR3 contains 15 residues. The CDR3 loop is CASSPRGQPQNEQYF. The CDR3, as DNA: TGTGCCAGCAGCCCGAGGGGACAACCTCAGAACGAGCAGTACTTC.

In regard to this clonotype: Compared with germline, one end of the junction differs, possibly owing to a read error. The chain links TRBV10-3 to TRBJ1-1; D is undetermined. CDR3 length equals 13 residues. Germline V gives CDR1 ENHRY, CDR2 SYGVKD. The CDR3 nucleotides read TGTGCCATAGGGATAGGTATGAACACTGAAGCTTGCTTT. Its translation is CAIGIGMNTEACF.

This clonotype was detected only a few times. The CDR3 nucleotides read TGTGCCAGCAAATCCGGAGTCCCCCTTAGGGGAAAACTGTTTTTT. This encodes CASKSGVPLRGKLFF. This chain uses TRBV12-3 or TRBV12-4 with TRBJ1-4, with D maybe TRBD1 (5 bases). This CDR3 has 15 amino acids. V was clipped by 7 bases and J by 10 bases, with 22 bases between them.

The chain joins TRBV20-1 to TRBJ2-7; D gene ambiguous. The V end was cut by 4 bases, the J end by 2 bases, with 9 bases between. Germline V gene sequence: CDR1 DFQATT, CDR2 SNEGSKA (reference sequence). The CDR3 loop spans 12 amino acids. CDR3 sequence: CSAKGGTYEQYF. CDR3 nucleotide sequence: TGCAGTGCTAAGGGCGGAACCTACGAGCAGTACTTC.

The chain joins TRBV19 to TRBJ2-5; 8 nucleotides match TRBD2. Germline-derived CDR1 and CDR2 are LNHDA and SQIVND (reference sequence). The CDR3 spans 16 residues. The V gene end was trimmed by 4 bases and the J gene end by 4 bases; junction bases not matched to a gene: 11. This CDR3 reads CASSKGSGVMLETQYF. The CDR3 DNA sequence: TGTGCCAGTAGTAAGGGTAGCGGGGTGATGTTAGAGACCCAGTACTTC.

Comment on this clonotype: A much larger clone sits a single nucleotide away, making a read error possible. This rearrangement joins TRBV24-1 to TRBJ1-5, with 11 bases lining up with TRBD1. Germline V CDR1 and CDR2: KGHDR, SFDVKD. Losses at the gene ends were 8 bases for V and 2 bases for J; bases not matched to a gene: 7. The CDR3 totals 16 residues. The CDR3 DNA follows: TGTGCCACCAATGAGGGGGGACAGGGGGGCAATCAGCCCCAGCATTTT. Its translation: CATNEGGQGGNQPQHF.

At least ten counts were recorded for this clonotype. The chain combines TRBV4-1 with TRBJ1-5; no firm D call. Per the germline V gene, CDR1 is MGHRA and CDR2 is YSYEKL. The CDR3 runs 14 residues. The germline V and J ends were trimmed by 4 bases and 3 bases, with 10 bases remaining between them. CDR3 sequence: CASSRPGINQPQHF. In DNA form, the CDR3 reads TGCGCCAGCAGCCGTCCGGGAATCAATCAGCCCCAGCATTTT.

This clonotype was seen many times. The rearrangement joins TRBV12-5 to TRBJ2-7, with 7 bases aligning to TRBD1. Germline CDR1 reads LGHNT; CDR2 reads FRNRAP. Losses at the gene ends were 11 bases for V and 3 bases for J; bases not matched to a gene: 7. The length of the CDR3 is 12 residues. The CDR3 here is CASPGQDYEQYF. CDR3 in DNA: TGTGCTTCCCCAGGACAGGACTACGAGCAGTACTTC.

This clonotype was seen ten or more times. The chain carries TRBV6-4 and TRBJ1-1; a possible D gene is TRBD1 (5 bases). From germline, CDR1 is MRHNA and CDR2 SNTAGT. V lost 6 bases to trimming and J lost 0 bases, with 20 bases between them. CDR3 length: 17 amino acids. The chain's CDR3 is CASRVERGLPMNTEAFF. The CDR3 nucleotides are TGTGCCAGCAGAGTGGAGCGGGGCCTTCCTATGAACACTGAAGCTTTCTTT.

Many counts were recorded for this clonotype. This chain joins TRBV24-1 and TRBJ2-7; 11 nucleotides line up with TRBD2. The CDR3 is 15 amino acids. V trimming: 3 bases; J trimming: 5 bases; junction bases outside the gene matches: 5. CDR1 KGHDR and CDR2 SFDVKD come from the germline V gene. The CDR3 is CATSDLAGGVHEQYF. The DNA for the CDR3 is TGTGCCACCAGTGATCTAGCGGGGGGCGTCCACGAGCAGTACTTC.

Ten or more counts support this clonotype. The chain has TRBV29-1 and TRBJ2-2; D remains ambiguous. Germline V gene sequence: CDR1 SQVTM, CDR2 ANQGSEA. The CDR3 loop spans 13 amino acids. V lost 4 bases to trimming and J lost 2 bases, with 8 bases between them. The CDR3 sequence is CSVARVNTGELFF. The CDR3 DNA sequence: TGCAGCGTTGCGCGCGTAAACACCGGGGAGCTGTTTTTT.

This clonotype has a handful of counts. The CDR3 bases are TGTGCCAGCTCACCCCAGAGTAATTACGAGCAGTACTTC. This encodes CASSPQSNYEQYF. This chain links TRBV18 with TRBJ2-7; no clear D gene. V was trimmed by 3 bases and J by 4 bases, leaving 10 bases between them. The CDR3 sequence is 13 residues long. Germline V gene sequence: CDR1 KGHSH, CDR2 LQKENI.

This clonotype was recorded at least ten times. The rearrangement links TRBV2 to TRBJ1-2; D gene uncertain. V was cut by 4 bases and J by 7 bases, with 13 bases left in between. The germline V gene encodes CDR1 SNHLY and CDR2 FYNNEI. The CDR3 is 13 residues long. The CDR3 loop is CASSVMASGGYTF. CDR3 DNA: TGTGCCAGCAGTGTCATGGCGTCTGGTGGCTACACCTTC.

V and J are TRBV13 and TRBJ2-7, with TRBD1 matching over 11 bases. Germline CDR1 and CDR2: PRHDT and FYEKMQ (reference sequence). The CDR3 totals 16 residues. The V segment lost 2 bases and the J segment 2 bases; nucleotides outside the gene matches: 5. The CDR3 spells CASSLFGTGGPYEQYF. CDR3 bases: TGTGCCAGCAGCTTATTTGGGACAGGGGGACCCTACGAGCAGTACTTC.

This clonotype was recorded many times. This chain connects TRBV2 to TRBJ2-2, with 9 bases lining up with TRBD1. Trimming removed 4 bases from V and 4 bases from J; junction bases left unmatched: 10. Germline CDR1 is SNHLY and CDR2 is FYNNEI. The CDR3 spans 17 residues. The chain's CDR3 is CASSATLTGGGTGELFF. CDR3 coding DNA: TGTGCCAGCAGTGCTACCCTGACAGGGGGAGGCACCGGGGAGCTGTTTTTT.

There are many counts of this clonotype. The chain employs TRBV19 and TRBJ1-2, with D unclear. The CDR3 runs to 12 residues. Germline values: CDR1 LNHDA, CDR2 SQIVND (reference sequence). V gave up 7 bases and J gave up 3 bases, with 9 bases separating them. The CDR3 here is CASTTGYYGYTF. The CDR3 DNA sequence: TGTGCCAGTACCACCGGGTACTATGGCTACACCTTC.

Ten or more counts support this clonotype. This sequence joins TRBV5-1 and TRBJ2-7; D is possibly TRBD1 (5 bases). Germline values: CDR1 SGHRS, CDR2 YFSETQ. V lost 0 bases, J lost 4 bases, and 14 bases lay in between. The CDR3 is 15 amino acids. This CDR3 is CASSLVGQGKYEQYF. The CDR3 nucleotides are TGCGCCAGCAGCTTGGTCGGGCAGGGCAAGTACGAGCAGTACTTC. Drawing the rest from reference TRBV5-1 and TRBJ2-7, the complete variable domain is KAGVTQTPRYLIKTRGQQVTLSCSPISGHRSVSWYQQTPGQGLQFLFEYFSETQRNKGNFPGRFSGRQFSNSRSEMNVSTLELGDSALYLCASSLVGQGKYEQYFGPGTRLTVT.

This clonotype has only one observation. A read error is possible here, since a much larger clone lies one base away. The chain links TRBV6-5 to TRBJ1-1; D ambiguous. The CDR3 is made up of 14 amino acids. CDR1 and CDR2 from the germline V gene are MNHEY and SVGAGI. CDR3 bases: TGTGCCATCAGTTACGACGAACTAAACACTGAAGCTTTCTTT. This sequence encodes CAISYDELNTEAFF.

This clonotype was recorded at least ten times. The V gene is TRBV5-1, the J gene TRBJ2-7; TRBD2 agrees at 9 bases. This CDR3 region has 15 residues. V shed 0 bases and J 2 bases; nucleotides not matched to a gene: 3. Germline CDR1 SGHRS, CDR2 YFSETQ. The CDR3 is CASSLASGAPYEQYF. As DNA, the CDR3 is TGCGCCAGCAGCTTGGCTAGCGGGGCGCCCTACGAGCAGTACTTC.

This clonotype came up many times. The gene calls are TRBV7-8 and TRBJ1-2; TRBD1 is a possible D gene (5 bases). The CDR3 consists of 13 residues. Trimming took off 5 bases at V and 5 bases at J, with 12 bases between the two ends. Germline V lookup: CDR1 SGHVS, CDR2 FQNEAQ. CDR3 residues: CASSARTGYGYTF. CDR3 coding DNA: TGTGCCAGCAGCGCCCGTACAGGTTATGGCTACACCTTC.

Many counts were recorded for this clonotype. CDR3 residues: CASSPGGRTEAFF. In DNA, the CDR3 is TGTGCCAGCAGTCCAGGGGGTCGTACTGAAGCTTTCTTT. The chain carries TRBV7-2 and TRBJ1-1; 7 nucleotides match TRBD1. In germline, CDR1 is SGHTA, CDR2 FQGNSA. This CDR3 is built from 13 residues. Trimming at V came to 6 bases and at J to 5 bases, leaving 6 bases not matched to a gene.